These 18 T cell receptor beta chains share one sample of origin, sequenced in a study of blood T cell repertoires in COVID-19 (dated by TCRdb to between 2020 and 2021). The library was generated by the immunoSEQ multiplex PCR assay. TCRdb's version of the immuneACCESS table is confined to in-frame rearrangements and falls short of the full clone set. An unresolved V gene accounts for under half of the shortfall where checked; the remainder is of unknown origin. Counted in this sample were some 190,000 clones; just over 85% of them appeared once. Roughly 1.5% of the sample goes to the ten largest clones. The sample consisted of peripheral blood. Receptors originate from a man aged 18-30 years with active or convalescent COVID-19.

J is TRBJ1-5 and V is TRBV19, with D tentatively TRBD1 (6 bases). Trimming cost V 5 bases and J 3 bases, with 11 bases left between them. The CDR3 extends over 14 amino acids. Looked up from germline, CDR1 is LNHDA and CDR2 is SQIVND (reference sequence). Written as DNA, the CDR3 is TGTGCCAGTAGTGCCGGACAGTCCAATCAGCCCCAGCATTTT. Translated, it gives CASSAGQSNQPQHF.

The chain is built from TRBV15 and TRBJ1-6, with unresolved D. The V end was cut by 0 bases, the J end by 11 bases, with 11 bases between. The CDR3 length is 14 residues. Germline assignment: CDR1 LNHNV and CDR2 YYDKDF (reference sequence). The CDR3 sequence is CATSRDSEEAPLHF. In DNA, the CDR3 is TGTGCCACCAGCAGAGATTCCGAAGAGGCACCCCTCCACTTT.

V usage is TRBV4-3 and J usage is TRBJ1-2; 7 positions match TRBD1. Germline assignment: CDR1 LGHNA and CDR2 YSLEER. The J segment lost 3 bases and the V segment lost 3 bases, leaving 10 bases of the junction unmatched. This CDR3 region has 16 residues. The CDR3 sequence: CASSQENRGRDYGYTF. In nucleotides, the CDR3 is TGCGCCAGCAGCCAGGAGAACAGGGGTCGGGACTATGGCTACACCTTC.

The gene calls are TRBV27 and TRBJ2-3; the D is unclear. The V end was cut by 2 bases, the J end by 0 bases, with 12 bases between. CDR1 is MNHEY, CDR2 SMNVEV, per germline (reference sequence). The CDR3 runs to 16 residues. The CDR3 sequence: CASSLGSRTSTDTQYF. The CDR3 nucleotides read TGTGCCAGCAGTTTAGGTAGCCGTACTAGCACAGATACGCAGTATTTT.

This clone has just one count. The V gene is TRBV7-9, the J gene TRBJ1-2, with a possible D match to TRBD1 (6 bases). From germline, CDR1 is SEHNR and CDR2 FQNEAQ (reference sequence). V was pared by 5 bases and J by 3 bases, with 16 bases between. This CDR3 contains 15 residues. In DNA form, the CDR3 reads TGTGCCAGCAGCGTCACTTCACACAGGGACTATGGCTACACCTTC. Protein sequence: CASSVTSHRDYGYTF.

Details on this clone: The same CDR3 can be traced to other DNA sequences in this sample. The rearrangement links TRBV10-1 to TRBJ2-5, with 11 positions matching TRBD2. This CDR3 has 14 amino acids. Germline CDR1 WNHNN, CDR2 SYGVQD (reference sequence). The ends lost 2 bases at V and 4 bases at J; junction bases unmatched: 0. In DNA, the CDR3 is TGCGCCAGCAGTGAGGGACTAGCGGGAGAGACCCAGTACTTC. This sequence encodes CASSEGLAGETQYF.

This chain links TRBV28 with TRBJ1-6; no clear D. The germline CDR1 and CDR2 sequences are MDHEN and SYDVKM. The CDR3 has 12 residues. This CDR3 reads CALSSYNSPLHF. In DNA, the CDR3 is TGTGCACTTAGCTCCTATAATTCACCCCTCCACTTT.

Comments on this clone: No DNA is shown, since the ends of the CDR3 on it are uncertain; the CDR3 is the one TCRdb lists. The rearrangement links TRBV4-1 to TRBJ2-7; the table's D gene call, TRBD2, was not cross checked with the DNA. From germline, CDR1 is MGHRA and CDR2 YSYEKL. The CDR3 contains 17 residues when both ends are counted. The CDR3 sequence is CASSQGLGTGGVDEQYF.

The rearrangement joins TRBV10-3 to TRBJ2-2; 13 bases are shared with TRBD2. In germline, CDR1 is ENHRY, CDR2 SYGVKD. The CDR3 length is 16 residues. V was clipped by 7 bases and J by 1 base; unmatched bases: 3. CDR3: CAITWTSGRNTGELFF. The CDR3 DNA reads TGTGCCATCACCTGGACTAGCGGGAGGAACACCGGGGAGCTGTTTTTT.

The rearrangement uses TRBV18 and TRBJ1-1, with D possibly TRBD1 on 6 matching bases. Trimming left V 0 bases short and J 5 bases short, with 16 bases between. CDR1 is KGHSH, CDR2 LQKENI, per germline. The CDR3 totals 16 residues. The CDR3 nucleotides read TGTGCCAGCTCACCACCCCTAGACAGGTTCAGGACTGAAGCTTTCTTT. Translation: CASSPPLDRFRTEAFF.

The CDR3 sequence is CASTVNTRAETQYF. In DNA, the CDR3 is TGTGCCAGTACCGTAAATACTAGAGCGGAGACCCAGTACTTC. The chain carries TRBV19 and TRBJ2-5; a possible D gene is TRBD2 (5 bases). Trimming pared 7 bases from V and 5 bases from J, leaving 17 bases between. CDR1 and CDR2 (germline): LNHDA, SQIVND (reference sequence). The CDR3 is 14 amino acids.

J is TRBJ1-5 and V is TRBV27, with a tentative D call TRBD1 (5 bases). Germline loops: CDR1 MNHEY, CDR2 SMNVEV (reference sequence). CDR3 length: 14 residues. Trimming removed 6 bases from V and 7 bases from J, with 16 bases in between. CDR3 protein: CASRLGGSGQPQHF. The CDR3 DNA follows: TGTGCCAGCAGACTGGGGGGATCTGGGCAGCCCCAGCATTTT.

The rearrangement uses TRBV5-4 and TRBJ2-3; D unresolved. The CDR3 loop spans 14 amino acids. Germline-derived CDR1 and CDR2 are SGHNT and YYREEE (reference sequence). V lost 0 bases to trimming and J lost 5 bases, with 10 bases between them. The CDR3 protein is CASSLAAEQDTQYF. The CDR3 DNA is TGTGCCAGCAGCTTGGCGGCGGAGCAAGATACGCAGTATTTT.

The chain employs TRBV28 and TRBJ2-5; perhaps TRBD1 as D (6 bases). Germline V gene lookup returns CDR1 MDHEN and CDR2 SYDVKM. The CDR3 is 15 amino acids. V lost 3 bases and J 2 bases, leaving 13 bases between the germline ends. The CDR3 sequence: CASSFKGGWQETQYF. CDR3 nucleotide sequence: TGTGCCAGCAGTTTCAAAGGGGGATGGCAAGAGACCCAGTACTTC.

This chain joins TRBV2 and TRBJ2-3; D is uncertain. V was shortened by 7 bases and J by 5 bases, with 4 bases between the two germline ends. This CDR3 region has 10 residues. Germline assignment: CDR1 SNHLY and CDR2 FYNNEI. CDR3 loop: CASTLDTQYF. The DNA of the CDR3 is TGTGCCAGCACTCTAGATACGCAGTATTTT.

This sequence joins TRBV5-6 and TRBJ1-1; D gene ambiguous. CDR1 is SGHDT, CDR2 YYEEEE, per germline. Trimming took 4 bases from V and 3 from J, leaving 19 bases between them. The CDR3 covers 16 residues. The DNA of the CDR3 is TGTGCCAGCAGCCTAATGACACGGGTGAGGGACACTGAAGCTTTCTTT. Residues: CASSLMTRVRDTEAFF.

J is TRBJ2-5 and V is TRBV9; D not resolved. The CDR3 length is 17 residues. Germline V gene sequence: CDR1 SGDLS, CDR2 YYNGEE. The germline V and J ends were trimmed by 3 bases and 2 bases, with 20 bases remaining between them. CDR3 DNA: TGTGCCAGCAGCGCCAACCCCAATGTAGCAGAACAAGAGACCCAGTACTTC. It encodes CASSANPNVAEQETQYF.

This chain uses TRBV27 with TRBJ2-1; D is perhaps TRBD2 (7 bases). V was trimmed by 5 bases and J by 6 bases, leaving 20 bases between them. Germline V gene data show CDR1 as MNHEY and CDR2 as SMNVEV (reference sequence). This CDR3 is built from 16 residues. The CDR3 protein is CASSPRWGGRGNEQFF. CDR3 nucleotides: TGTGCCAGCAGTCCCCGTTGGGGGGGCCGCGGCAATGAGCAGTTCTTC.